This TCR beta chain was obtained from a study of CD8+CD57+ T cells in acquired aplastic anemia listed by TCRdb under 2018. As for the study more broadly: CD8+CD57+ expansion was defined as frequency above the mean frequency observed in healthy subjects.

Regarding this clonotype: Its cognate antigen has yet to be identified. The germline gene is not matched at one end of the junction; a read error may be the cause.

Broad study findings and their caveats: In patients, diversity was decreased in CD8+CD57+ cells compared with the total CD4+ and CD8+ cell pools. Between patients and healthy controls, no significant difference in CD8+ Simpson's diversity was found (P=0.060). Although under 35 CD8+ CDR3 sequences were shared by patients and controls, these sequences appeared highly expressed in patients and within the immunodominant clones of patients.

Reading the germline V gene (reference sequence) gives CDR1 LNHNV and CDR2 YYDKDF. The CDR3 covers 15 residues, taking in both the cysteine and the phenylalanine. The only DNA kept is the CDR3, 45 bases in frame from the first base. Genomic DNA was used as template for profiling of TCR beta VDJ combinations and CDR3 sequences. TCR repertoire sequencing was run on an Illumina HiSeq 2000. In the source study's methods: TRBV/TRBJ rearrangement plots, CDR3 size and DJ length profiles, and Simpson's diversity index were used to assess repertoires. Whichever DNA sequence was most abundant in the deep sequencing data was defined as the immunodominant clone. CDR3 amino acid sequences were screened for sharing across subjects and compared with published repertoires and the VDJdb database. TCRdb took the public reads, trimmed them with fastp at Q25, ran MiXCR for clone calling and kept in-frame beta chains. Records with the same CDR3 protein are collapsed into one entry carrying the most frequent genes and DNA. In this record, the V and J calls reflect TCRdb's handling and not the investigators' own analysis. This sample gives 17,000 or so distinct CDR3 sequences in total; less than 45% of them show up just once. Approximately 86% of the sample is in the top ten clones.

Patients chosen for sequencing had shown expansion of CD8+CD57+ cells by flow cytometry. CD8+CD57+ effector memory cells were additionally sequenced from about 15% of the 12 patients who had enough cells. All patients had severe acquired aplastic anemia diagnosed by International Study of Aplastic Anemia and Agranulocytosis and Camitta criteria. No patient had received any therapy when blood was sampled. Bead enrichment of CD8+CD57+ cells gave a mean DNA yield of roughly 1.5 ug. In this study, sorted CD4+ and CD8+ T cells from the blood of healthy subjects and of severe aplastic anemia patients had their TCR repertoires deep-sequenced. In the USA, patient enrollment took place under clinicaltrials.gov protocols 00001620, 01623167, 00001397, 00071045, 00081523 and 00961064. Ficoll-Paque density gradient centrifugation was used to isolate peripheral blood mononuclear cells.

The sequence links TRBV15 to TRBJ2-4; the D gene assignment is ambiguous. Sequencing was performed on CD8+CD57+ T cells sorted from PBMCs. The sample's cell subset or site label is to be understood as: bead-enriched CD8+CD57+ effector memory T cells from SAA patients. The origin of this receptor is a human donor with aplastic anemia. The CDR3 protein sequence reads: CATSRDILGPSIQYF. Read as DNA, the sequence is TGTGCCACCAGCCGAGACATCCTCGGGCCTAGCATTCAGTACTTC.